This T cell receptor beta chain was captured by sequencing in a study of cytomegalovirus exposure and HLA in healthy donors. Study context: Ancestry clustering placed around 81% of several hundred genotyped donors in the Caucasian-associated cluster.

The CDR3 loop spans 14 amino acids. CDR1 is MDHEN, CDR2 SYDVKM, per germline. Trimming removed 6 bases at V and 4 bases at J, with 13 bases between. A multiplex PCR was run with 60 Vbeta primers and 13 Jbeta primers. Sequencing was performed with immunoSEQ multiplex PCR; in TCRdb, only in-frame clones are kept and a portion is missing. The data show about 140,000 clones, around 75% seen once. About this clone itself: The antigen is unknown.

Overall study findings and caveats: A link between a missense DCLRE1C variant and TCR beta V- and J-gene trimming emerged from a later analysis. The presence/absence work took it that sequencing depth was about the same across donors.

The chain joins TRBV28 to TRBJ2-1; maybe TRBD1 (6 bases). This TCR was recovered from a female donor in good health and CMV-seronegative. The specimen sequenced was PBMCs. CDR3 DNA sequence: TGTGCCAGCAGACCCCCCGGGACATACAATGAGCAGTTCTTC. Translation gives CASRPPGTYNEQFF. Full variable domain (missing parts from reference TRBV28 and TRBJ2-1): DVKVTQSSRYLVKRTGEKVFLECVQDMDHENMFWYRQDPGLGLRLIYFSYDVKMKEKGDIPEGYSVSREKKERFSLILESASTNQTSMYLCASRPPGTYNEQFFGPGTRLTVL.